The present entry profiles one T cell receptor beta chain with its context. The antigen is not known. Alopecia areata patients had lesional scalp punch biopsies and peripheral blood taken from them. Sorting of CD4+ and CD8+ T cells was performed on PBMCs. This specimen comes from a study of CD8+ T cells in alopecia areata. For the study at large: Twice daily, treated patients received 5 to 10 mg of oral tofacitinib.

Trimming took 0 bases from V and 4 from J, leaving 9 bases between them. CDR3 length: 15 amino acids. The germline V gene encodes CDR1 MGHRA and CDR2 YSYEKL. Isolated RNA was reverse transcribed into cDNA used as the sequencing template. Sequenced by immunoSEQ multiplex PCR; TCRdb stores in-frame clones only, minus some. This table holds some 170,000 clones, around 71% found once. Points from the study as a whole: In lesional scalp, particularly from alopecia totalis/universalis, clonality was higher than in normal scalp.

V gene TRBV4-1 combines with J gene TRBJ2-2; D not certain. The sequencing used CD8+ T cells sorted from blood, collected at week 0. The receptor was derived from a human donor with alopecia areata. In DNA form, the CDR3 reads TGCGCCAGCAGCCAAGATCTCGCGTCCACCGGGGAGCTGTTTTTT. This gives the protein CASSQDLASTGELFF.